This TCR beta chain was captured by sequencing in a study of cytomegalovirus exposure and HLA in healthy donors (dated by TCRdb to about 2017). About the study as a whole: A later analysis indicated that the 95 to 150 validation repertoires were generated on the platform also employed for the approximately 700 repertoires of the first cohort. The study aimed to test whether signatures of past pathogen exposure could be identified by cataloging public T cell receptors. In addition to the first cohort of 650 to 750 subjects, a separate validation cohort of under 150 different subjects was used. To predict cytomegalovirus infection status, the study brought together high-throughput TCR immunosequencing, statistical association of individual TCRs with disease status, and machine learning.

The CDR3 runs 16 amino acids, cysteine and phenylalanine included. This entry keeps only the CDR3 DNA: 48 bases, framed from base 1. CDR1 and CDR2 are read off the germline V gene as SGHTS and YDEGEE. The junction shows trimming of 0 bases on V and 0 bases on J, plus 12 bases between the germline ends. Donors formed part of the validation cohort, which comprised approximately 130 subjects and was distinct from the first cohort of over 500 subjects. This clone was observed a few times. Its cognate antigen has yet to be identified. No base-level quality is on record; no much larger clone is a single base apart. Beyond this particular receptor, the publication reports: The classifier was reported to diagnose cytomegalovirus status with high specificity and sensitivity in both the original cohort and the validation cohort. Across donors, most TCR sequences were observed very rarely, whereas some public TCRs were present in many individuals. All 120 or so repertoires were used to score co-occurrence in the validation cohort in a later analysis, because that analysis had no HLA typing for the cohort. The authors suggested that the approach could potentially be extended to other disease states and immunological phenotypes. In vitro tests confirmed that three of the cytomegalovirus-associated TCR beta chains recognize cytomegalovirus antigens. In a later analysis, TCRs clustered in the first cohort were found to also tend to co-occur in the 130 or so validation repertoires, with 94% of cluster scores above 0. In the study, approximately 160 TCR beta chains were listed as associated with cytomegalovirus.

The protocol used for the library was the immunoSEQ multiplex PCR assay. Processing in the source paper ran as follows. To diagnose cytomegalovirus status from the catalog of TCR beta chain sequences, a statistical classification framework was built. TCRdb's version of the immuneACCESS table is confined to in-frame rearrangements and falls short of the full clone set. An unresolved V gene accounts for under half of the shortfall where checked; the remainder is of unknown origin. V and J calls and clone size are as listed in that table; D and trimming were resolved from the DNA. The sample table shows hundreds of thousands of clones, and around 86% are seen once. The ten most abundant clones make up 0.83% of the sample.

This TCR derives from a woman aged 18-35 years in good health and CMV-seronegative. The receptor chain draws on TRBV5-8 and TRBJ1-1, and possibly TRBD1, on 6 matching bases. Sequencing was performed on PBMCs. The DNA reads as follows: TGTGCCAGCAGCTTGGGTGTGGGGGCGGTGAACACTGAAGCTTTCTTT. Protein translation: CASSLGVGAVNTEAFF.